The 27 T cell receptor beta chains presented below share a single source sample, sequenced in a study of cytomegalovirus exposure and HLA in healthy donors. Use of 60 Vbeta and 13 Jbeta primers characterized the PCR. Only in-frame clones appear in the TCRdb table, and some are missing; sequencing was by immunoSEQ multiplex PCR. The table has 150,000 to 180,000 clones, about 83% seen once. Sequencing was done on a sample of PBMCs. The receptors come from a woman in her thirties or forties in good health and CMV-seronegative.

V and J are TRBV29-1 and TRBJ2-5; tentatively, D is TRBD1 (6 bases). The CDR3 runs 12 residues. Trimming removed 3 bases from V and 5 bases from J, with 10 bases in between. CDR1 and CDR2 (germline): SQVTM, ANQGSEA. CDR3 coding DNA: TGCAGCGTTGAGAGGGACACGGAGACCCAGTACTTC. Residues: CSVERDTETQYF. Variable domain in full (rest from reference TRBV29-1 and TRBJ2-5): SAVISQKPSRDICQRGTSLTIQCQVDSQVTMMFWYRQQPGQSLTLIATANQGSEATYESGFVIDKFPISRPNLTFSTLTVSNMSPEDSSIYLCSVERDTETQYFGPGTRLLVL.

This clone was observed a few times. The chain recombines TRBV7-9 with TRBJ1-1; 9 bases agree with TRBD1. The CDR3 totals 14 residues. Trimming took 5 bases from V and 5 from J; bases not matched to a gene: 6. The germline V gene encodes CDR1 SEHNR and CDR2 FQNEAQ (reference sequence). For the CDR3, the DNA is TGTGCCAGCAGCCCGGGACAGGGTCTTACTGAAGCTTTCTTT. This translates into CASSPGQGLTEAFF.

The rearrangement joins TRBV2 to TRBJ1-4; possible D gene TRBD1, 5 bases. The CDR3 is 12 amino acids. Germline lookup yields CDR1 SNHLY and CDR2 FYNNEI. V was pared by 6 bases and J by 8 bases, with 10 bases between. CDR3 amino acids: CASRGVLEKLFF. Written as DNA, the CDR3 is TGTGCCAGCAGAGGGGTTTTGGAAAAACTGTTTTTT.

The gene calls are TRBV7-6 and TRBJ2-7; TRBD1 matches 11 bases. J was trimmed by 4 bases and V by 4 bases; bases with no gene match: 6. This CDR3 has 15 amino acids. Germline V gene lookup returns CDR1 SGHVS and CDR2 FNYEAQ. Here the CDR3 reads CASSSTGTGGYEQYF. The CDR3 DNA reads TGTGCCAGCAGCTCCACCGGGACAGGGGGTTACGAGCAGTACTTC.

In its sample, this clone was seen once. The chain joins TRBV5-5 to TRBJ2-2; D gene ambiguous. Trimming took off 5 bases at V and 0 bases at J, with 14 bases between the two ends. Germline lookup yields CDR1 SGHKS and CDR2 YYEKEE (reference sequence). CDR3 length equals 16 residues. CDR3 residues: CASRSLGDSNTGELFF. DNA of the CDR3: TGTGCCAGCAGATCGCTCGGAGACTCGAACACCGGGGAGCTGTTTTTT.

The chain carries TRBV6-6 and TRBJ1-3, with a tentative D call TRBD1 (5 bases). The CDR3 length is 16 residues. Deletions cut 6 bases from V and 0 bases from J, with 15 bases between. CDR1 and CDR2 from the germline V gene are MNHNY and SVGAGI (reference sequence). DNA of the CDR3: TGTGCCAGCAGCAGTCCGGTTAGGGGCTCTGGAAACACCATATATTTT. Protein: CASSSPVRGSGNTIYF.

The chain couples TRBV5-1 to TRBJ1-4; 12 bases match TRBD1. Per germline, CDR1 SGHRS and CDR2 YFSETQ. Trimming cost V 3 bases and J 7 bases; bases outside gene matches: 7. The CDR3 is 16 residues long. The CDR3 region has the DNA TGCGCCAGCAGCTCGGGGACAGGGGGCAAGGGTGAAAAACTGTTTTTT. The encoded protein is CASSSGTGGKGEKLFF.

The chain has TRBV10-3 and TRBJ2-5; D perhaps matches TRBD2 (7 bases). Germline loops: CDR1 ENHRY, CDR2 SYGVKD. This CDR3 has 16 residues. V gave up 10 bases and J gave up 0 bases, with 21 bases separating them. The CDR3 protein is CATKGGASGDQETQYF. CDR3 DNA: TGTGCCACAAAAGGGGGAGCTAGCGGAGACCAAGAGACCCAGTACTTC.

This clone was detected only a few times. Other DNA sequences in the sample encode the same CDR3. The chain carries TRBV28 and TRBJ2-7; D remains ambiguous. The germline V gene encodes CDR1 MDHEN and CDR2 SYDVKM. This CDR3 has 12 amino acids. The V and J ends lost 1 base and 2 bases respectively, with 3 bases between them. Written as DNA, the CDR3 is TGTGCCAGCAGTTTATCTGCCTACGAGCAGTACTTC. It encodes CASSLSAYEQYF.

This clone has just a few counts. In DNA, the CDR3 is TGTGCCAGCAGTTTAGAGGAGGTTCGGACTGAAGCTTTCTTT. Protein sequence: CASSLEEVRTEAFF. This sequence joins TRBV28 and TRBJ1-1; no definite D call. The CDR3 has 14 amino acids. V lost 2 bases and J 5 bases, leaving 12 bases between the germline ends. Germline V gene sequence: CDR1 MDHEN, CDR2 SYDVKM.

This rearrangement joins TRBV18 to TRBJ2-7; the D gene is possibly TRBD1 (6 bases). Trimming cost V 2 bases and J 7 bases, with 12 bases left between them. The CDR3 loop spans 13 amino acids. The germline CDR1 and CDR2 sequences are KGHSH and LQKENI. This chain's CDR3 is CASSPGDTGEQYF. DNA of the CDR3: TGTGCCAGCTCACCAGGGGACACTGGAGAGCAGTACTTC.

V and J are TRBV27 and TRBJ2-7; D is ambiguous. Trimming removed 7 bases from V and 3 bases from J, with 10 bases in between. Germline lookup yields CDR1 MNHEY and CDR2 SMNVEV (reference sequence). The CDR3 is made up of 12 amino acids. The CDR3 sequence: CASMSGNYEQYF. In DNA form, the CDR3 reads TGTGCCAGCATGTCAGGAAACTACGAGCAGTACTTC.

This chain connects TRBV11-3 to TRBJ1-1, with D unclear. The germline CDR1 and CDR2 sequences are SGHNT and YENEEA. The CDR3 runs 15 residues. V shed 1 base and J shed 1 base, with 10 bases lying between them. This chain's CDR3 is CASSLANTPNTEAFF. The CDR3 nucleotides read TGTGCCAGCAGCTTAGCCAACACACCGAACACTGAAGCTTTCTTT.

This sequence joins TRBV11-2 and TRBJ1-4, with D perhaps matching TRBD1 (5 bases). This CDR3 comprises 14 residues. V lost 5 bases and J 8 bases, leaving 15 bases between the germline ends. CDR1 and CDR2 from the germline V gene are SGHAT and FQNNGV. CDR3 in amino acids: CASSKWTIGEKLFF. DNA of the CDR3: TGTGCCAGCAGCAAGTGGACAATCGGAGAAAAACTGTTTTTT.

This clone appeared a single time. The rearrangement joins TRBV10-3 to TRBJ2-3; 8 bases match TRBD2. J was trimmed by 2 bases and V by 4 bases; bases with no gene match: 8. Per the germline V gene, CDR1 is ENHRY and CDR2 is SYGVKD. The CDR3 totals 16 residues. The CDR3 sequence: CAISAGREASTDTQYF. CDR3 bases: TGTGCCATCAGTGCGGGGCGGGAGGCCTCCACAGATACGCAGTATTTT.

This clone was seen a single time. The gene calls are TRBV5-6 and TRBJ2-3; a weak D match, TRBD1 (6 bases). The V end was cut by 3 bases, the J end by 4 bases, with 18 bases between. CDR3 length: 16 amino acids. Germline V gives CDR1 SGHDT, CDR2 YYEEEE. CDR3 amino acids: CASSSITGSVPDTQYF. DNA of the CDR3: TGTGCCAGCAGCTCCATCACAGGGAGCGTTCCAGATACGCAGTATTTT.

This sequence joins TRBV7-2 and TRBJ1-4; the D is unclear. V was pared by 2 bases and J by 8 bases, with 9 bases between. The CDR3 covers 13 residues. The V gene's germline CDR1 is SGHTA and CDR2 FQGNSA. The CDR3, as DNA: TGTGCCAGCAGCTTAAGCGTCCTCGAAAAACTGTTTTTT. Its translation: CASSLSVLEKLFF.

V usage is TRBV19 and J usage is TRBJ2-7; 8 bases line up with TRBD1. Looked up from germline, CDR1 is LNHDA and CDR2 is SQIVND (reference sequence). After removal of 7 bases from V and 2 bases from J, the junction contained 4 bases not matched to a gene. This CDR3 region has 13 residues. CDR3 protein: CASTGTGAYEQYF. The CDR3 coding sequence is TGTGCCAGTACCGGGACAGGAGCCTACGAGCAGTACTTC. The full variable domain, in which reference TRBV19 and TRBJ2-7 provide the parts outside the CDR3, is DGGITQSPKYLFRKEGQNVTLSCEQNLNHDAMYWYRQDPGQGLRLIYYSQIVNDFQKGDIAEGYSVSREKKESFPLTVTSAQKNPTAFYLCASTGTGAYEQYFGPGTRLTVT.

The chain couples TRBV10-2 to TRBJ2-5; TRBD1 aligns across 7 bases. The CDR3 loop spans 16 amino acids. Germline CDR1 reads WSHSY; CDR2 reads SAAADI. The junction had 8 bases not matched to a gene; V was cut back by 0 bases and J by 4 bases. The DNA of the CDR3 is TGCGCCAGCAGTGAGTCAGGGGGCCAGATGGGAGAGACCCAGTACTTC. It translates to CASSESGGQMGETQYF.

The V gene is TRBV7-2, the J gene TRBJ1-1; D gene unclear. Looked up from germline, CDR1 is SGHTA and CDR2 is FQGNSA. This CDR3 spans 14 amino acids. V was trimmed by 3 bases and J by 1 base, leaving 9 bases between them. The CDR3 is CASSLYGENTEAFF. The CDR3 coding sequence is TGTGCCAGCAGCTTGTACGGGGAGAACACTGAAGCTTTCTTT.

The V gene is TRBV9, the J gene TRBJ1-1; 12 nucleotides match TRBD1. The junction had 7 bases not matched to a gene; V was cut back by 0 bases and J by 1 base. The germline gives CDR1 SGDLS, CDR2 YYNGEE. This CDR3 is built from 18 residues. This chain's CDR3 is CASSVGWGQGAGNTEAFF. For the CDR3, the DNA is TGTGCCAGCAGCGTAGGGTGGGGACAGGGGGCGGGGAACACTGAAGCTTTCTTT.

This sequence joins TRBV13 and TRBJ2-7; D might be TRBD1 (6 bases). Trimming cost V 5 bases and J 2 bases, with 13 bases left between them. The germline gives CDR1 PRHDT, CDR2 FYEKMQ (reference sequence). The CDR3 runs to 14 residues. The CDR3 DNA follows: TGTGCCAGCAGCCCGGGACAAGCCCCCTACGAGCAGTACTTC. Its translation is CASSPGQAPYEQYF.

The chain uses TRBV27 and TRBJ2-3; tentatively, D is TRBD2 (6 bases). Germline assignment: CDR1 MNHEY and CDR2 SMNVEV (reference sequence). Trimming removed 6 bases at V and 7 bases at J, with 8 bases between. CDR3 length equals 11 residues. The CDR3 DNA follows: TGTGCCAGCAGCGGGGGTTATACGCAGTATTTT. Residues: CASSGGYTQYF.

The CDR3 protein is CASSRSLWNTEAFF. The CDR3, as DNA: TGTGCCAGCAGCCGGAGTCTGTGGAACACTGAAGCTTTCTTT. The chain employs TRBV7-9 and TRBJ1-1; D ambiguous. The length of the CDR3 is 14 residues. V was cut by 5 bases and J by 1 base, with 11 bases left in between. Germline V gene data show CDR1 as SEHNR and CDR2 as FQNEAQ (reference sequence).

The V call is TRBV5-4, the J call TRBJ2-7, with 8 bases matching TRBD1. CDR3 size: 15 residues. Trimming cost V 3 bases and J 4 bases; bases outside gene matches: 9. Germline assignment: CDR1 SGHNT and CDR2 YYREEE (reference sequence). The CDR3: CASSSASDRVYEQYF. CDR3 bases: TGTGCCAGCAGCTCAGCGTCGGACAGGGTTTACGAGCAGTACTTC.

V gene TRBV5-1 combines with J gene TRBJ2-1; 7 positions agree with TRBD2. The length of the CDR3 is 16 residues. Per the germline V gene, CDR1 is SGHRS and CDR2 is YFSETQ. Trimming took 0 bases from V and 0 from J; bases not matched to a gene: 3. The CDR3 DNA reads TGCGCCAGCAGCTTGGCCACTAGCGCCTCCTACAATGAGCAGTTCTTC. It yields the protein CASSLATSASYNEQFF.

This chain connects TRBV7-2 to TRBJ2-3; TRBD2 is a possible D gene (7 bases). The ends were cut back, 3 bases at V and 2 bases at J, with 12 bases in the middle. CDR3 length equals 15 residues. Per germline, CDR1 SGHTA and CDR2 FQGNSA. Written as DNA, the CDR3 is TGTGCCAGCAGCTTGGGGGCGGGGGCCACAGATACGCAGTATTTT. It codes for CASSLGAGATDTQYF.